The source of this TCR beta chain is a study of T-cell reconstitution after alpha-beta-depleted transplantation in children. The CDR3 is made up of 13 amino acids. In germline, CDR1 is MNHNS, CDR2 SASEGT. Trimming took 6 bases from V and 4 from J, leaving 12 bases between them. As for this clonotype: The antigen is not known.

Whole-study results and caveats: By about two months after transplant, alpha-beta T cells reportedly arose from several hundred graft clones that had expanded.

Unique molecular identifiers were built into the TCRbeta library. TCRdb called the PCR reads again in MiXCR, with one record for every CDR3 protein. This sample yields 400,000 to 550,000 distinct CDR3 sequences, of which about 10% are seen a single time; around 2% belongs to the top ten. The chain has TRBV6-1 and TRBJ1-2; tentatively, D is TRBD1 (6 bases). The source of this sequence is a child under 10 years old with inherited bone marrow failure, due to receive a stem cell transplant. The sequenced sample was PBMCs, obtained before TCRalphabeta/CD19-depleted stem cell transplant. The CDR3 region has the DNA TGTGCCAGCAGAGGGGGGAATGGCTATGGCTACACCTTC. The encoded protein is CASRGGNGYGYTF.